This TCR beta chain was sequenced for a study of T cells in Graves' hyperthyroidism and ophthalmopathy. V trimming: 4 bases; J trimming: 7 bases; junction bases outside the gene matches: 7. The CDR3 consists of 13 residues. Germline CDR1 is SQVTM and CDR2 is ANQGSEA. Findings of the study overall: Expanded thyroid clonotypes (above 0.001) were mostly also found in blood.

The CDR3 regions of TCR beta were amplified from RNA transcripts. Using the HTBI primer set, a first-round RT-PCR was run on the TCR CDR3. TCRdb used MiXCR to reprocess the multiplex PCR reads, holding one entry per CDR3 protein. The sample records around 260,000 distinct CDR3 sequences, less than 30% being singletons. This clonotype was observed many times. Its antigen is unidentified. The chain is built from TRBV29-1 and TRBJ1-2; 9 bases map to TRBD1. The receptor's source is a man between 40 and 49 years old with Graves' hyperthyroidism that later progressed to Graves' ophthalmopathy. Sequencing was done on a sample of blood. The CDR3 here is CSVVGTGRSGYTF. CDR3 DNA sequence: TGCAGCGTTGTGGGGACAGGGCGGTCTGGCTACACCTTC.